The clone carrying this TCR beta chain was detected only once. Antigen: not known. This sample stems from a study of glioma-infiltrating T cells. Broader study findings: Gliomas, especially low-grade, showed above-expected tissue-blood divergence; non-neoplastic patients showed below. Shared blood CDR3 signature motifs marked patients with low tissue-blood divergence.

TCR alpha and beta CDR3 regions were amplified from RNA using iRepertoire nested multiplex PCR. Each CDR3 protein is one row after TCRdb ran MiXCR on the multiplex PCR reads. The top ten clones hold more than 10% of a sample with a few hundred thousand distinct CDR3 sequences, about two fifths of them seen once. Germline CDR1 SGHNT, CDR2 YYREEE (reference sequence). V lost 3 bases, J lost 6 bases, and 9 bases stayed unmatched. The CDR3 is made up of 15 amino acids. This receptor was identified in a human donor with low-grade glioma or glioblastoma, undergoing nonglioma brain surgery, or in good health (not recorded which). This chain joins TRBV5-4 and TRBJ2-1, with 7 bases lining up with TRBD2. Sequenced sample: glioma tissue, nonneoplastic brain tissue, or PBMCs (not recorded which). This CDR3 reads CASSWSGTTSNEQFF. The DNA of the CDR3 is TGTGCCAGCAGCTGGTCCGGGACTACAAGCAATGAGCAGTTCTTC.